Below, 8 T cell receptor beta chains from the same sample are listed, as sequenced in a study of T-cell reconstitution after alpha-beta-depleted transplantation in children. Preparing the TCRbeta library involved the use of unique molecular identifiers. TCRdb recomputed calls from the PCR reads with MiXCR, one row per CDR3 protein. The sample holds over 550,000 distinct CDR3 sequences, roughly a tenth seen once. Sample: PBMCs from the stem cell graft donor, taken from the stem cell graft. The receptor set was obtained from a human donor who donated a stem cell graft to a child with acute myeloid leukemia.

In its sample, this clonotype was seen many times. The chain links TRBV7-9 to TRBJ2-1, with a possible D match to TRBD2 (6 bases). V lost 5 bases to trimming and J lost 7 bases, with 15 bases between them. This CDR3 has 14 residues. Germline CDR1 SEHNR, CDR2 FQNEAQ (reference sequence). The CDR3 DNA reads TGTGCCAGCAGCGGAGGGGATCCGGGAAATGAGCAGTTCTTC. Its protein is CASSGGDPGNEQFF.

The chain couples TRBV4-1 to TRBJ2-3, with D maybe TRBD1 (5 bases). The CDR3 covers 16 residues. With 0 bases removed from V and 0 bases from J, the gap between germline ends came to 10 bases. Germline V gene data show CDR1 as MGHRA and CDR2 as YSYEKL. This CDR3 is CASSQDGAASTDTQYF. In DNA form, the CDR3 reads TGCGCCAGCAGCCAAGATGGGGCGGCTAGCACAGATACGCAGTATTTT.

V gene TRBV5-1 combines with J gene TRBJ2-6; D may be TRBD1 (6 bases). Per germline, CDR1 SGHRS and CDR2 YFSETQ. The CDR3 consists of 17 residues. The germline V and J ends were trimmed by 4 bases and 1 base, with 15 bases remaining between them. The CDR3 loop reads CASSPGHQSSGANVLTF. The CDR3 DNA reads TGCGCCAGCAGCCCGGGACACCAATCATCTGGGGCCAACGTCCTGACTTTC.

This clonotype has a count of ten or more. This chain joins TRBV12-3 or TRBV12-4 and TRBJ1-2; 11 bases match TRBD1. The V gene end was trimmed by 3 bases and the J gene end by 8 bases; junction bases not matched to a gene: 8. CDR3 length: 15 amino acids. The CDR3 DNA reads TGTGCCAGCAGTTTGGGACAGGGGGTTTCGTCCGGCTACACCTTC. It translates to CASSLGQGVSSGYTF.

This clonotype was observed many times. V usage is TRBV9 and J usage is TRBJ1-3; D may be TRBD1 (6 bases). This CDR3 comprises 15 residues. The germline CDR1 and CDR2 sequences are SGDLS and YYNGEE. V was clipped by 3 bases and J by 4 bases, with 14 bases between them. CDR3 coding DNA: TGTGCCAGCAGCGCCCAGACAGGCTCCGGAAACACCATATATTTT. As protein: CASSAQTGSGNTIYF. Full variable domain (outside the CDR3, taken from reference TRBV9 and TRBJ1-3): DSGVTQTPKHLITATGQRVTLRCSPRSGDLSVYWYQQSLDQGLQFLIQYYNGEERAKGNILERFSAQQFPDLHSELNLSSLELGDSALYFCASSAQTGSGNTIYFGEGSWLTVV.

This clonotype was counted only a few times. The V and J genes are TRBV20-1 and TRBJ2-1; D perhaps matches TRBD1 (5 bases). V lost 6 bases and J lost 8, with 23 bases in between. The V gene's germline CDR1 is DFQATT and CDR2 SNEGSKA (reference sequence). The CDR3 spans 15 residues. CDR3 loop: CSAHTGQTPVDEQFF. The CDR3 DNA is TGCAGTGCCCACACTGGACAAACTCCGGTGGATGAGCAGTTCTTC.

V is TRBV20-1 and J is TRBJ2-3; 8 bases line up with TRBD2. J lost 7 bases, V lost 2 bases, and 17 bases had no gene match. The germline V gene encodes CDR1 DFQATT and CDR2 SNEGSKA (reference sequence). CDR3 size: 17 residues. The CDR3 is CSARKGPAGDLVHTQYF. For the CDR3, the DNA is TGCAGTGCTAGAAAAGGTCCAGCGGGAGATCTGGTACATACGCAGTATTTT.

There are many counts of this clonotype. The CDR3 nucleotides are TGCAGCGTGACCCTAGCGGGAGTAGGGTACAATGAGCAGTTCTTC. This gives the protein CSVTLAGVGYNEQFF. The V and J genes are TRBV29-1 and TRBJ2-1; 10 nucleotides match TRBD2. The length of the CDR3 is 15 residues. Germline loops: CDR1 SQVTM, CDR2 ANQGSEA. Trimming removed 6 bases from V and 4 bases from J; junction bases left unmatched: 9.